One and the same sample provided the 5 T cell receptor beta chains below, sequenced in a study of blood T cell repertoires in COVID-19. Assay: immunoSEQ multiplex PCR; the TCRdb copy retains only in-frame clones and omits some. The sample includes 100,000 or so clones, 82% seen only once; the top ten take approximately 20%. The sequenced material came from peripheral blood. All receptors derive from a man aged 80 or over with acute or convalescent COVID-19.

The genes are TRBV9 and TRBJ2-1; TRBD2 aligns across 7 bases. The CDR3 consists of 13 residues. V lost 2 bases to trimming and J lost 9 bases; unmatched junction nucleotides: 5. Germline V gene data show CDR1 as SGDLS and CDR2 as YYNGEE. DNA of the CDR3: TGTGCCAGCAGCGTGGGGGGGTTTGGTGAGCAGTTCTTC. Its translation is CASSVGGFGEQFF.

This chain uses TRBV28 with TRBJ1-4; possibly TRBD1 for D (6 bases). The germline V and J ends were trimmed by 2 bases and 11 bases, with 30 bases remaining between them. The CDR3 loop spans 19 amino acids. The germline V gene encodes CDR1 MDHEN and CDR2 SYDVKM. Written as DNA, the CDR3 is TGTGCCAGCAGTTTACCGTCCCAGGGGACGGCCGGTATTATGGGGAAACTGTTTTTT. Its translation: CASSLPSQGTAGIMGKLFF.

The chain combines TRBV7-2 with TRBJ1-5; D ambiguous. The germline V gene encodes CDR1 SGHTA and CDR2 FQGNSA. This CDR3 has 14 amino acids. Trimming cost V 4 bases and J 3 bases, with 10 bases left between them. CDR3: CASSSGVPNQPQHF. DNA of the CDR3: TGTGCCAGCAGCTCGGGAGTTCCCAATCAGCCCCAGCATTTT.

The J gene is TRBJ2-7, the V gene TRBV5-1, with TRBD1 identical over 11 bases. The germline gives CDR1 SGHRS, CDR2 YFSETQ. This CDR3 spans 14 amino acids. The J segment lost 4 bases and the V segment lost 4 bases, leaving 4 bases of the junction unmatched. The CDR3 loop reads CASSGGQGAYEQYF. The CDR3 region has the DNA TGCGCCAGCAGCGGAGGACAGGGGGCGTACGAGCAGTACTTC.

This chain joins TRBV3-1 (or the pseudogene TRBV3-2) and TRBJ2-7, with 12 bases lining up with TRBD1. The V and J ends lost 4 bases and 6 bases, in that order; junction bases with no gene match: 4. Germline CDR1 LGHDT, CDR2 YNNKEL (reference sequence). The CDR3 sequence is 14 residues long. CDR3: CASSRPGQGAEQYF. CDR3 sequence (DNA): TGTGCCAGCAGCCGGCCGGGACAGGGGGCCGAGCAGTACTTC.